The present entry profiles one T cell receptor (beta chain) with its context. What it recognizes is unknown. Treatment of the sample: roughly 18 received Ad26.COV2.S at low or high dose, single or two shots; 5 received placebo; per-sample allocation not given. On day 63 after the first injection, vaccine and placebo recipients gave samples. This record belongs to a study of Ad26.COV2.S vaccination and SARS-CoV-2 variants. For the study at large: Ad26.COV2.S, an intramuscular injection, was given once or twice 56 days apart.

TCRdb's copy holds only in-frame clones and misses some; the assay was immunoSEQ multiplex PCR. The sample holds about 400,000 clones, roughly 90% seen once. Unmatched junction bases numbered 6, after V lost 2 bases and J lost 5 bases. Germline V gene data show CDR1 as LGHDT and CDR2 as YNNKEL (reference sequence). CDR3 length equals 15 residues. Study results and caveats: Individuals receiving vaccine had higher spike-specific TCR breadth than placebo recipients did. Reported post-vaccination CD8+ and CD4+ T cell responses to spike showed substantial breadth.

The chain recombines TRBV3-1 (or the pseudogene TRBV3-2) with TRBJ2-5, with 9 bases aligning to TRBD2. The source is a person between 18 and 59 years old who received the Ad26.COV2.S COVID-19 vaccine or a placebo. This specimen was peripheral blood, taken in a trial of Ad26.COV2.S vaccine versus placebo. Written as DNA, the CDR3 is TGTGCCAGCAGCCAATTGAAGCGGGGGGCGGAGACCCAGTACTTC. Residues: CASSQLKRGAETQYF.